This T cell receptor (beta chain) was retrieved from a study of OX40 agonist ivuxolimab in advanced cancers. In the study overall: Ivuxolimab is an agonistic anti-OX40 (CD134) antibody, and patients were treated with it. Study-level results: CD8+ T cells were the subset that, on average, had more expanded clones than CD4+.

There are 11 residues in the CDR3. Germline V gives CDR1 SGDLS, CDR2 YYNGEE. Trimming took off 3 bases at V and 7 bases at J, with 5 bases between the two ends. With respect to this clone: Its antigen is currently unknown.

This table comes from immunoSEQ multiplex PCR, and its TCRdb copy is limited to in-frame clones, with some not included. The sample consists of 68,000 or so clones, about 84% of them appearing once. The gene calls are TRBV9 and TRBJ2-1; unclear D gene. Sample: CD4+ or CD8+ T cells sorted from blood, taken in a trial of the OX40 agonist ivuxolimab. The clonotype originates from an adult with an advanced solid tumor such as melanoma, head and neck, liver or kidney cancer. The CDR3 region has the DNA TGTGCCAGCAGCGGTAGGAATGAGCAGTTCTTC. Protein product: CASSGRNEQFF.